The 21 T cell receptor beta chains presented below share a single source sample, sequenced in a study of a mutant IDH1 vaccine in newly diagnosed glioma. Produced via immunoSEQ multiplex PCR; TCRdb's table is partial and in-frame only. Here the sample spans around 50,000 clones, just over 85% being singletons. Time point: baseline, week 1 (first vaccination visit). Sample treatment: pre-vaccination baseline after standard-of-care therapy. Sequences were derived from PBMCs, sampled from a glioma patient treated with radiotherapy, temozolomide or both. The receptors stem from a man in his forties with glioma.

This chain connects TRBV11-3 to TRBJ2-7; D tentatively fits TRBD1 or TRBD2 (5 bases each). V was trimmed by 5 bases and J by 2 bases, leaving 13 bases between them. Germline V gene lookup returns CDR1 SGHNT and CDR2 YENEEA. There are 14 residues in the CDR3. CDR3 sequence reads: CASSPGTGPYEQYF. As DNA, the CDR3 is TGTGCCAGCAGCCCAGGGACGGGGCCCTACGAGCAGTACTTC.

The V call is TRBV5-1, the J call TRBJ2-3; 10 bases line up with TRBD2. The germline V gene encodes CDR1 SGHRS and CDR2 YFSETQ. This CDR3 is built from 16 residues. V dropped 0 bases and J dropped 3; count of bases not matched to a gene: 4. The CDR3: CASSLGNSGRTDTQYF. For the CDR3, the DNA is TGCGCCAGCAGCTTGGGGAATAGCGGGAGGACAGATACGCAGTATTTT.

The chain combines TRBV7-2 with TRBJ1-1; D call uncertain. Germline V CDR1 and CDR2: SGHTA, FQGNSA. Between the trimmed V and J ends, which lost 5 bases and 5 bases, there was a span of 12 bases. CDR3 length: 13 residues. The CDR3 DNA sequence: TGTGCCAGCAGCCCTCCCATGGCTACTGAAGCTTTCTTT. Translation: CASSPPMATEAFF.

This chain links TRBV28 with TRBJ1-2; no reliable D call. CDR1 is MDHEN, CDR2 SYDVKM, per germline. Trimming removed 7 bases from V and 1 base from J, with 16 bases in between. The CDR3 is made up of 15 amino acids. This chain's CDR3 is CASNTPPFLNYGYTF. CDR3 coding DNA: TGTGCCAGCAATACTCCCCCGTTCCTTAACTATGGCTACACCTTC.

This chain links TRBV7-9 with TRBJ2-7, with D possibly matching TRBD1 (5 bases). This CDR3 spans 15 amino acids. Trimming cost V 2 bases and J 4 bases, with 15 bases left between them. Germline CDR1 SEHNR, CDR2 FQNEAQ (reference sequence). The CDR3 is CASSLSLGVLYEQYF. Here the CDR3 DNA reads TGTGCCAGCAGCTTAAGCCTAGGGGTGCTGTACGAGCAGTACTTC.

The rearrangement joins TRBV6-5 to TRBJ2-3; no reliable D call. Germline V gives CDR1 MNHEY, CDR2 SVGAGI. This CDR3 spans 13 amino acids. V dropped 3 bases and J dropped 5 bases, with 9 bases sitting between them. CDR3 loop: CASSYSSGDTQYF. CDR3 DNA sequence: TGTGCCAGCAGTTATTCTAGTGGAGATACGCAGTATTTT.

The chain carries TRBV9 and TRBJ2-7, with D perhaps TRBD2 (7 bases). V was cut by 4 bases and J by 5 bases, with 16 bases left in between. The V gene's germline CDR1 is SGDLS and CDR2 YYNGEE. The CDR3 has 14 amino acids. The CDR3 nucleotides read TGTGCCAGCAGCCCTAAGGGGGGGTTAAACGAGCAGTACTTC. This sequence encodes CASSPKGGLNEQYF. The whole variable domain, filled in from reference TRBV9 and TRBJ2-7, reads DSGVTQTPKHLITATGQRVTLRCSPRSGDLSVYWYQQSLDQGLQFLIQYYNGEERAKGNILERFSAQQFPDLHSELNLSSLELGDSALYFCASSPKGGLNEQYFGPGTRLTVT.

The gene calls are TRBV28 and TRBJ2-5, with 8 bases aligning to TRBD1. CDR1 MDHEN and CDR2 SYDVKM come from the germline V gene. J lost 3 bases, V lost 9 bases, and 12 bases had no gene match. CDR3 length: 15 residues. The CDR3 is CASKKLDRVKETQYF. In DNA form, the CDR3 reads TGTGCCAGTAAGAAATTGGACAGGGTGAAAGAGACCCAGTACTTC.

This chain connects TRBV29-1 to TRBJ1-3, with unresolved D. There are 13 residues in the CDR3. Per germline, CDR1 SQVTM and CDR2 ANQGSEA. Trimming shortened V by 6 bases and J by 4 bases, and 13 bases separated the two germline ends. The CDR3 nucleotides read TGCAGCGTAACCCGCGGTGGGGGAAACACCATATATTTT. It is translated as CSVTRGGGNTIYF.

V usage is TRBV7-9 and J usage is TRBJ2-1; 7 bases match TRBD2. Germline CDR1 SEHNR, CDR2 FQNEAQ (reference sequence). The CDR3 is 15 residues long. V shed 6 bases, J shed 5 bases, and the junction held 10 bases outside the gene matches. The CDR3 loop reads CASRQSGATNNEQFF. The DNA for the CDR3 is TGTGCCAGCAGACAAAGCGGGGCCACCAACAATGAGCAGTTCTTC.

This chain links TRBV6-1 with TRBJ2-1, with TRBD2 identical over 12 bases. The junction had 8 bases not matched to a gene; V was cut back by 3 bases and J by 11 bases. The CDR3 has 15 amino acids. Germline V gives CDR1 MNHNS, CDR2 SASEGT. The CDR3 coding sequence is TGTGCCAGCAGTGATCTAGCGGGAGGGGGAAAACAGCAGTTCTTC. This codes for CASSDLAGGGKQQFF.

The J gene is TRBJ1-5, the V gene TRBV29-1; D uncertain. V was clipped by 6 bases and J by 4 bases, with 10 bases between them. The V gene's germline CDR1 is SQVTM and CDR2 ANQGSEA. The CDR3 length is 12 residues. CDR3 amino acids: CSVGGRNQPQHF. In nucleotides, the CDR3 is TGCAGCGTCGGAGGGCGGAATCAGCCCCAGCATTTT.

In this sample, this clone turned up once. This chain joins TRBV4-1 and TRBJ2-2; D not resolved. Germline V gene sequence: CDR1 MGHRA, CDR2 YSYEKL. CDR3 size: 14 residues. V was clipped by 1 base and J by 4 bases, with 7 bases between them. The CDR3 sequence is CASSQAHPTGELFF. The CDR3 nucleotides read TGCGCCAGCAGCCAAGCACACCCCACCGGGGAGCTGTTTTTT.

The genes are TRBV11-1 and TRBJ1-2; no clear D. Germline V gene data show CDR1 as SGHAT and CDR2 as FQDESV (reference sequence). Trimming left V 2 bases short and J 6 bases short, with 16 bases between. This CDR3 comprises 15 residues. The CDR3 loop reads CASSLSPTTDNGYTF. The CDR3 DNA is TGTGCCAGCAGCTTAAGTCCCACCACGGATAATGGCTACACCTTC.

The V gene is TRBV19, the J gene TRBJ1-2; D is undetermined. This CDR3 has 14 residues. In germline, CDR1 is LNHDA, CDR2 SQIVND (reference sequence). V shed 3 bases and J shed 4 bases, with 12 bases lying between them. The CDR3 DNA is TGTGCCAGTAGTATGGAATGGACGATCTATGGCTACACCTTC. Protein sequence: CASSMEWTIYGYTF.

This chain joins TRBV7-9 and TRBJ1-2; 8 nucleotides match TRBD1. In germline, CDR1 is SEHNR, CDR2 FQNEAQ (reference sequence). The CDR3 length is 13 residues. The V and J ends lost 6 bases and 6 bases, in that order; junction bases with no gene match: 6. For the CDR3, the DNA is TGTGCCAGCAGTGAATCAGGGGGCCATGGCTACACCTTC. It specifies CASSESGGHGYTF.

The chain carries TRBV9 and TRBJ2-5; D gene unclear. The germline V gene has CDR1 SGDLS and CDR2 YYNGEE. The CDR3 has 14 amino acids. V was clipped by 0 bases and J by 2 bases, with 8 bases between them. CDR3 region: CASSVATTQETQYF. CDR3 nucleotide sequence: TGTGCCAGCAGCGTAGCCACTACACAAGAGACCCAGTACTTC.

The CDR3 region is CASQAGFFAPQHF. The CDR3 DNA is TGTGCCAGCCAGGCAGGCTTTTTCGCCCCCCAGCATTTT. V usage is TRBV6-6 and J usage is TRBJ1-5; no reliable D call. Germline V CDR1 and CDR2: MNHNY, SVGAGI (reference sequence). CDR3 length equals 13 residues. The V and J ends lost 8 bases and 10 bases respectively, with 18 bases between them.

The V and J genes are TRBV7-9 and TRBJ2-7; D is unresolved. Germline V CDR1 and CDR2: SEHNR, FQNEAQ (reference sequence). Trimming cost V 0 bases and J 9 bases, with 6 bases left between them. The CDR3 covers 11 residues. CDR3 nucleotides: TGTGCCAGCAGCTTAGCGCAATTGCAGTACTTC. Translating gives CASSLAQLQYF.

This rearrangement joins TRBV7-9 to TRBJ2-2; a weak D match, TRBD2 (5 bases). CDR3 length: 14 residues. The V end was cut by 5 bases, the J end by 2 bases, with 9 bases between. Germline V gene data show CDR1 as SEHNR and CDR2 as FQNEAQ (reference sequence). CDR3 DNA: TGTGCCAGCAGCCCGGACTCTAACACCGGGGAGCTGTTTTTT. It translates to CASSPDSNTGELFF.

This rearrangement joins TRBV2 to TRBJ2-4; D call uncertain. Germline lookup yields CDR1 SNHLY and CDR2 FYNNEI. Trimming left V 3 bases short and J 9 bases short, with 12 bases between. The CDR3 is made up of 13 amino acids. The CDR3 sequence: CASSEPSDRIQYF. The CDR3 nucleotides are TGTGCCAGCAGTGAGCCGTCTGATCGCATTCAGTACTTC.